The 8 T cell receptor beta chains presented below share a single source sample, sequenced in a study of control samples from healthy donors and cancer patients. Libraries were prepared by immunoSEQ multiplex PCR; TCRdb keeps only in-frame clonotypes and omits some of them. The sample shows fewer than 120,000 clones, more than 75% of them seen only once. Input material: PBMCs. The receptors were gathered from a woman aged 60-75 years with lung cancer.

This chain links TRBV9 with TRBJ1-3; possibly TRBD1 for D (5 bases). Per germline, CDR1 SGDLS and CDR2 YYNGEE. The ends were cut back, 0 bases at V and 0 bases at J, with 7 bases in the middle. The CDR3 covers 15 residues. The CDR3 reads CASSVEGSSGNTIYF. Here the CDR3 DNA reads TGTGCCAGCAGCGTAGAGGGGAGCTCTGGAAACACCATATATTTT.

V usage is TRBV6-6 and J usage is TRBJ2-5; perhaps TRBD2 as D (6 bases). Germline CDR1 MNHNY, CDR2 SVGAGI (reference sequence). With 4 bases removed from V and 5 bases from J, the gap between germline ends came to 17 bases. The CDR3 contains 15 residues. CDR3 sequence reads: CASSFSGSPRETQYF. The CDR3 nucleotides read TGTGCCAGCAGTTTTTCCGGGAGTCCCAGGGAGACCCAGTACTTC.

The chain carries TRBV30 and TRBJ1-1; TRBD1 aligns across 8 bases. The CDR3 runs to 14 residues. V shed 2 bases and J 5 bases; nucleotides not matched to a gene: 7. CDR1 and CDR2 (germline): GTSNPN, SVGIG (reference sequence). The CDR3 sequence is CAWSRRDRMTEAFF. The CDR3 region has the DNA TGTGCCTGGAGTCGCCGGGACAGGATGACTGAAGCTTTCTTT.

The gene calls are TRBV7-9 and TRBJ2-1; D not resolved. Trimming stripped 2 bases from V and 0 bases from J, with 8 bases between. This CDR3 region has 15 residues. Germline V gives CDR1 SEHNR, CDR2 FQNEAQ (reference sequence). The CDR3 DNA is TGTGCCAGCAGCTTACAGGCTTTCTCCTACAATGAGCAGTTCTTC. This sequence encodes CASSLQAFSYNEQFF. The variable domain in full, completed from reference TRBV7-9 and TRBJ2-1, reads DTGVSQNPRHKITKRGQNVTFRCDPISEHNRLYWYRQTLGQGPEFLTYFQNEAQLEKSRLLSDRFSAERPKGSFSTLEIQRTEQGDSAMYLCASSLQAFSYNEQFFGPGTRLTVL.

V is TRBV7-9 and J is TRBJ2-2; no clear D. The V end was cut by 2 bases, the J end by 7 bases, with 17 bases between. The CDR3 runs to 16 residues. The germline CDR1 and CDR2 sequences are SEHNR and FQNEAQ (reference sequence). This CDR3 reads CASSLSYQSSIGELFF. The CDR3 bases are TGTGCCAGCAGCTTATCTTACCAGAGTAGTATCGGGGAGCTGTTTTTT.

The chain's CDR3 is CASSSQGIYGYTF. The CDR3 coding sequence is TGTGCCAGTAGTTCTCAGGGCATCTATGGCTACACCTTC. V and J are TRBV19 and TRBJ1-2, with a weak D call TRBD1 (5 bases). Germline V gene data show CDR1 as LNHDA and CDR2 as SQIVND (reference sequence). V lost 5 bases, J lost 4 bases, and 11 bases lay in between. This CDR3 comprises 13 residues.

J is TRBJ1-2 and V is TRBV11-3; D is possibly TRBD1 (6 bases). CDR3 length: 15 residues. The V and J ends lost 5 bases and 8 bases respectively, with 21 bases between them. In germline, CDR1 is SGHNT, CDR2 YENEEA. CDR3 loop: CASSQRTTGSWGYTF. The CDR3 region has the DNA TGTGCCAGCAGCCAACGAACTACAGGGTCTTGGGGCTACACCTTC.

The J gene is TRBJ1-3, the V gene TRBV19; 7 nucleotides match TRBD1. The ends lost 1 base at V and 5 bases at J; junction bases unmatched: 5. The length of the CDR3 is 15 residues. Germline-derived CDR1 and CDR2 are LNHDA and SQIVND (reference sequence). CDR3 loop: CASSIAWTGRNTIYF. In nucleotides, the CDR3 is TGTGCCAGTAGTATAGCGTGGACAGGCCGAAACACCATATATTTT.